The clone carrying this TCR beta chain was recorded once. In the source study's methods: Estimated nucleated cell counts came from reference gene primer amplification. Clones were sequenced by immunoSEQ multiplex PCR, and TCRdb holds only the in-frame ones, with some missing. That table supplies the V and J calls and clone size; D and trimming were determined from the DNA. There are roughly 200,000 clones in the sample; more than 80% occur only once, and roughly 9.6% lies in the top ten. This sample is part of a study of blood T cell repertoires in COVID-19. About the research overall: T cells, B-cell-depleted T cells, or PBMCs supplied cDNA or gDNA.

The CDR3 consists of 14 residues. Germline V gives CDR1 MNHEY, CDR2 SVGAGI. After removal of 6 bases from V and 7 bases from J, the junction contained 10 bases not matched to a gene. Seattle cases were enrolled at active infection and followed longitudinally. This chain joins TRBV6-5 and TRBJ1-2; 8 bases map to TRBD1. The TCR was taken from a woman aged 40-49 years with COVID-19, enrolled during active disease. Material for sequencing was peripheral blood. CDR3 residues: CASSPGQVFGGYTF. The CDR3 DNA follows: TGTGCCAGCAGCCCGGGACAGGTATTCGGTGGCTACACCTTC.